A single sample is the source of the 21 T cell receptor beta chains below, sequenced in a study of blood T cells in healthy people across ages (dated by TCRdb to the mid-2010s). The library came from 5' RACE. TCRdb names Illumina HiSeq 2500 as the instrument used. A second PCR of about 6 to 12 cycles was run with a J-beta primer mix and a sample-barcoded 5' primer. The public sequencing data were trimmed at Q25 with fastp and processed into clonotypes with MiXCR by TCRdb, which kept only in-frame beta chains. Entries are consolidated by CDR3 protein sequence, retaining the most common genes and DNA. Within this sample are 270,000 or so distinct CDR3 sequences, with around 29% of them counted one time only. The ten largest clones add up to 29% of the sample. The sample taken for sequencing was blood. Receptor source: a woman in her 70s in good health.

This clonotype appeared many times. J is TRBJ2-5 and V is TRBV28; a weak D match, TRBD1 (6 bases). Germline loops: CDR1 MDHEN, CDR2 SYDVKM. This CDR3 is built from 15 residues. V was clipped by 4 bases and J by 2 bases, with 14 bases between them. The CDR3 region has the DNA TGTGCCAGCAGTTCAAGGGGGACACCACAAGAGACCCAGTACTTC. Translation gives CASSSRGTPQETQYF.

The J gene is TRBJ2-7, the V gene TRBV7-2, with a weak D call TRBD2 (6 bases). The CDR3 extends over 14 amino acids. Trimming pared 7 bases from V and 0 bases from J, leaving 13 bases between. Germline loops: CDR1 SGHTA, CDR2 FQGNSA. The CDR3 spells CASKPGTLSYEQYF. CDR3 DNA: TGTGCCAGCAAACCCGGGACTCTCTCCTACGAGCAGTACTTC. Together with reference TRBV7-2 and TRBJ2-7, the CDR3 gives the full variable domain: GAGVSQSPSNKVTEKGKDVELRCDPISGHTALYWYRQSLGQGLEFLIYFQGNSAPDKSGLPSDRFSAERTGGSVSTLTIQRTQQEDSAVYLCASKPGTLSYEQYFGPGTRLTVT.

The table lists this clonotype with a count of one. This may stem from a read error, because a much larger clone lies one nucleotide away. No conserved phenylalanine or tryptophan ends this CDR3, so it is likely a read error. The chain has TRBV29-1 and TRBJ2-5; 9 nucleotides match TRBD1. J was trimmed by 5 bases and V by 7 bases; bases with no gene match: 5. Germline V CDR1 and CDR2: SQVTM, ANQGSEA. This CDR3 is built from 12 residues. CDR3 sequence reads: CSARTGEETQYS. CDR3 DNA: TGCAGCGCCAGGACAGGGGAGGAGACCCAGTACTCC.

The chain has TRBV29-1 and TRBJ2-7, with D perhaps TRBD1 (6 bases). V lost 6 bases and J lost 2, with 14 bases in between. Per germline, CDR1 SQVTM and CDR2 ANQGSEA. The CDR3 covers 13 residues. The CDR3 DNA sequence: TGCAGCGTGGTAGCAGGGGCCCCCTACGAGCAGTACTTC. This codes for CSVVAGAPYEQYF.

The chain links TRBV28 to TRBJ2-3; TRBD2 matches at 9 bases. This CDR3 has 15 residues. The V segment lost 8 bases and the J segment 2 bases; nucleotides outside the gene matches: 8. Germline CDR1 reads MDHEN; CDR2 reads SYDVKM. This chain's CDR3 is CASLRTSVSTDTQYF. As DNA, the CDR3 is TGTGCCAGCCTTCGGACTAGCGTTTCCACAGATACGCAGTATTTT.

This chain links TRBV6-1 with TRBJ1-5; D not certain. V lost 6 bases to trimming and J lost 3 bases, with 12 bases between them. The CDR3 runs 14 residues. Germline values: CDR1 MNHNS, CDR2 SASEGT. CDR3 bases: TGTGCCAGCAGGGAGCAATGGGTCAATCAGCCCCAGCATTTT. This sequence encodes CASREQWVNQPQHF.

V usage is TRBV9 and J usage is TRBJ2-3; the match to TRBD2 covers 7 bases. CDR1 and CDR2 from the germline V gene are SGDLS and YYNGEE. Trimming removed 5 bases from V and 3 bases from J; junction bases left unmatched: 15. The CDR3 spans 17 residues. As DNA, the CDR3 is TGTGCCAGCAGTTTCCGACTGGCGGGAGTGGAAACAGATACGCAGTATTTT. Translating gives CASSFRLAGVETDTQYF.

This chain uses TRBV20-1 with TRBJ2-3; 10 nucleotides agree with TRBD2. Germline V gene sequence: CDR1 DFQATT, CDR2 SNEGSKA (reference sequence). The ends lost 5 bases at V and 3 bases at J; junction bases unmatched: 11. The CDR3 has 16 amino acids. CDR3 sequence (DNA): TGCAGTGCTGACGGAGGGACTAGCGCCCCAACAGATACGCAGTATTTT. Translation gives CSADGGTSAPTDTQYF.

The chain combines TRBV7-9 with TRBJ2-1; 11 bases are shared with TRBD2. There are 16 residues in the CDR3. Germline V gene sequence: CDR1 SEHNR, CDR2 FQNEAQ (reference sequence). Losses at the gene ends were 1 base for V and 7 bases for J; bases not matched to a gene: 6. The CDR3 is CASSLVLAGVRNEQFF. The DNA of the CDR3 is TGTGCCAGCAGCTTAGTACTAGCGGGAGTTCGTAATGAGCAGTTCTTC.

This clonotype was counted many times. This rearrangement joins TRBV12-5 to TRBJ1-1, with unresolved D. The CDR3 has 10 residues. Germline V CDR1 and CDR2: LGHNT, FRNRAP. Trimming removed 5 bases at V and 8 bases at J, with 6 bases between. The CDR3 DNA follows: TGTGCTAGTGGTAAAATAGAAGCTTTCTTT. Its translation: CASGKIEAFF.

V and J are TRBV12-3 or TRBV12-4 and TRBJ2-3, with D unclear. This CDR3 has 14 amino acids. With 4 bases removed from V and 4 bases from J, the gap between germline ends came to 12 bases. The CDR3: CASSSRIESDTQYF. CDR3 DNA sequence: TGTGCCAGCAGTTCTAGAATTGAGTCAGATACGCAGTATTTT.

This chain uses TRBV14 with TRBJ2-1, with 10 bases fitting TRBD2. Trimming cost V 4 bases and J 3 bases; bases outside gene matches: 3. Germline assignment: CDR1 SGHDN and CDR2 FVKESK. The CDR3 runs 15 residues. The CDR3 here is CASSPAGGRYNEQFF. The DNA for the CDR3 is TGTGCCAGCAGCCCAGCGGGAGGGCGCTACAATGAGCAGTTCTTC.

The rearrangement joins TRBV18 to TRBJ2-5, with D possibly called TRBD1 or TRBD2 (5 bases each). The last part of the DNA fits TRBJ2-1 better; the J call may be wrong. The CDR3 extends over 16 amino acids. Per the germline V gene, CDR1 is KGHSH and CDR2 is LQKENI. CDR3 protein: CASSPPGVSTRNEQFF. CDR3 in DNA: TGTGCCAGCTCACCACCGGGGGTCTCAACTCGCAATGAGCAGTTCTTC.

This chain joins TRBV6-1 and TRBJ1-2, with TRBD1 as a possible D gene (5 bases). V lost 3 bases and J 3 bases, leaving 14 bases between the germline ends. Germline values: CDR1 MNHNS, CDR2 SASEGT. The CDR3 sequence is 15 residues long. CDR3 protein: CASSDPSGGDYGYTF. The CDR3 DNA follows: TGTGCCAGCAGTGACCCAAGTGGAGGGGACTATGGCTACACCTTC.

The chain couples TRBV5-1 to TRBJ2-1, with 13 bases matching TRBD2. Trimming cost V 2 bases and J 6 bases; bases outside gene matches: 5. Germline V gene sequence: CDR1 SGHRS, CDR2 YFSETQ. The CDR3 runs to 16 residues. The CDR3 sequence is CASSLRLAGGSNEQFF. The CDR3 DNA reads as TGCGCCAGCAGCTTAAGACTAGCGGGAGGCTCCAATGAGCAGTTCTTC. The full variable domain, with the rest looked up from reference TRBV5-1 and TRBJ2-1, is KAGVTQTPRYLIKTRGQQVTLSCSPISGHRSVSWYQQTPGQGLQFLFEYFSETQRNKGNFPGRFSGRQFSNSRSEMNVSTLELGDSALYLCASSLRLAGGSNEQFFGPGTRLTVL.

This clonotype was detected only a few times. The gene calls are TRBV20-1 and TRBJ2-7, with a tentative D call TRBD2 (5 bases). Germline V lookup: CDR1 DFQATT, CDR2 SNEGSKA (reference sequence). The ends were cut back, 5 bases at V and 0 bases at J, with 14 bases in the middle. The CDR3 length is 14 residues. The CDR3 is CSARRTLSSYEQYF. The CDR3 DNA sequence: TGCAGTGCTCGGAGGACCCTCAGCTCCTACGAGCAGTACTTC.

The table lists this clonotype with a few counts. The V gene is TRBV7-3, the J gene TRBJ2-5; 7 bases are shared with TRBD2. The J call could be wrong; TRBJ2-1 is a better fit for the DNA end. This CDR3 spans 14 amino acids. CDR1 and CDR2 (germline): SGHTA, FQGTGA. The chain's CDR3 is CASSLQREGNEQFF. The CDR3 DNA reads TGTGCCAGCAGCTTACAGCGGGAAGGCAATGAGCAGTTCTTC.

This chain links TRBV20-1 with TRBJ1-4, with TRBD1 as a possible D gene (5 bases). The CDR3 is made up of 12 amino acids. The V gene lost 5 bases and the J gene lost 15 bases, with 19 bases spanning the gap. Germline CDR1 DFQATT, CDR2 SNEGSKA (reference sequence). DNA of the CDR3: TGCAGTGCTCACAGACTCAGGGAAGGAATGTTTTTT. Amino acids: CSAHRLREGMFF.

This chain connects TRBV4-1 to TRBJ2-3, with TRBD1 as a possible D gene (6 bases). The V and J ends lost 6 bases and 0 bases respectively, with 13 bases between them. The CDR3 has 15 amino acids. From germline, CDR1 is MGHRA and CDR2 YSYEKL. CDR3 sequence reads: CASRRTDSSTDTQYF. CDR3 sequence (DNA): TGCGCCAGCAGGCGAACGGACAGCAGCACAGATACGCAGTATTTT.

The rearrangement joins TRBV2 to TRBJ2-7; D may be TRBD2 (6 bases). CDR1 and CDR2 (germline): SNHLY, FYNNEI. V lost 8 bases and J 4 bases, leaving 15 bases between the germline ends. The CDR3 has 13 amino acids. The CDR3 DNA follows: TGTGCCAGCCTGAGTGCGGGATGGTACGAGCAGTACTTC. This sequence encodes CASLSAGWYEQYF.

This clonotype was picked up a small number of times. J is TRBJ2-7 and V is TRBV20-1; 8 nucleotides line up with TRBD2. Germline V gives CDR1 DFQATT, CDR2 SNEGSKA (reference sequence). This CDR3 is 14 amino acids long. J gave up 5 bases and V 5 bases, and 11 bases lay outside the gene matches. Here the CDR3 reads CSAYPGLVSDEQYF. The CDR3, as DNA: TGCAGTGCTTACCCGGGACTAGTATCAGACGAGCAGTACTTC.